These 29 T cell receptor beta chains were all obtained from the same sample, sequenced in a study of shared clonotypes between healthy human individuals. Measured with immunoSEQ multiplex PCR; TCRdb has only the in-frame clones, and not every one. Here the sample spans fewer than 1.4 million clones, 70% to 80% being singletons. Sequencing used memory CD4+ T cells from PBMCs. Subset in this sample: CD45RA-negative fraction. The receptors shown here come from a young man in good health. Some clones in this sample may be carry-over from other donors' samples.

This sequence joins TRBV29-1 and TRBJ2-7; TRBD2 agrees at 8 bases. The germline V gene encodes CDR1 SQVTM and CDR2 ANQGSEA. V shed 3 bases, J shed 9 bases, and the junction held 10 bases outside the gene matches. The CDR3 consists of 13 residues. This CDR3 is CSVDQPGTSLQYF. CDR3 DNA: TGCAGCGTTGACCAGCCCGGGACTAGTCTGCAGTACTTC.

The V gene is TRBV5-1, the J gene TRBJ1-3; D possibly corresponds to TRBD1 (5 bases). This CDR3 has 15 residues. The V gene's germline CDR1 is SGHRS and CDR2 YFSETQ. The ends were cut back, 4 bases at V and 2 bases at J, with 13 bases in the middle. The CDR3 spells CASSTGHRAGNTIYF. The CDR3 DNA sequence: TGCGCCAGCAGCACGGGGCATCGCGCTGGAAACACCATATATTTT.

The chain combines TRBV7-2 with TRBJ1-2; D unclear. Germline values: CDR1 SGHTA, CDR2 FQGNSA. Deletions cut 2 bases from V and 4 bases from J, with 14 bases between. CDR3 length: 15 amino acids. The CDR3 DNA reads TGTGCCAGCAGCTTAATCGGGCAGGATGGCTATGGCTACACCTTC. As protein: CASSLIGQDGYGYTF.

The genes are TRBV5-8 and TRBJ1-2; weak D call: TRBD1 (5 bases). The CDR3 length is 16 residues. Germline CDR1 reads SGHTS; CDR2 reads YDEGEE. V was clipped by 5 bases and J by 3 bases, with 20 bases between them. CDR3 nucleotide sequence: TGTGCCAGCAGAATACCACGAGCTCTCAGGGACTATGGCTACACCTTC. It encodes CASRIPRALRDYGYTF.

The rearrangement uses TRBV4-1 and TRBJ2-1; 9 bases match TRBD2. The CDR3 is 17 amino acids. Trimming took 3 bases from V and 4 from J; bases not matched to a gene: 10. Germline V gene lookup returns CDR1 MGHRA and CDR2 YSYEKL. CDR3 bases: TGCGCCAGCAGCCAGAGCCCGGGACTAGCTGCTTACAATGAGCAGTTCTTC. This gives the protein CASSQSPGLAAYNEQFF.

The chain uses TRBV6-6 and TRBJ2-7; D not certain. In germline, CDR1 is MNHNY, CDR2 SVGAGI (reference sequence). V lost 2 bases and J 3 bases, leaving 11 bases between the germline ends. CDR3 length: 14 residues. The CDR3 is CASSYPEASYEQYF. In nucleotides, the CDR3 is TGTGCCAGCAGTTACCCTGAAGCGAGCTACGAGCAGTACTTC.

Details on this clone: This sample includes further DNA sequences coding for the same CDR3. V is TRBV7-9 and J is TRBJ1-3; 8 bases align to TRBD1. The CDR3 extends over 15 amino acids. Germline V lookup: CDR1 SEHNR, CDR2 FQNEAQ (reference sequence). V lost 5 bases to trimming and J lost 1 base; unmatched junction nucleotides: 4. The CDR3 spells CASSPQGASGNTIYF. For the CDR3, the DNA is TGTGCCAGCAGCCCCCAGGGGGCTTCTGGAAACACCATATATTTT.

As regards this clone: Within the sample, other DNA sequences also encode this same CDR3. The V gene is TRBV28, the J gene TRBJ1-5; 10 nucleotides align to TRBD1. This CDR3 has 14 amino acids. J lost 2 bases, V lost 6 bases, and 1 base had no gene match. Germline assignment: CDR1 MDHEN and CDR2 SYDVKM. CDR3 sequence reads: CASRGQGRNQPQHF. DNA of the CDR3: TGTGCCAGCAGGGGACAGGGGCGCAATCAGCCCCAGCATTTT.

The chain employs TRBV6-6 and TRBJ2-2; 13 bases line up with TRBD2. The CDR3 covers 16 residues. V was pared by 4 bases and J by 5 bases, with 4 bases of the junction left unmatched. Germline CDR1 MNHNY, CDR2 SVGAGI (reference sequence). The CDR3 sequence is CASSSTSGRYTGELFF. The CDR3 nucleotides are TGTGCCAGCAGTTCGACTAGCGGGAGGTATACCGGGGAGCTGTTTTTT.

The genes are TRBV5-1 and TRBJ2-1; TRBD2 agrees at 9 bases. In germline, CDR1 is SGHRS, CDR2 YFSETQ. CDR3 length: 16 amino acids. V lost 2 bases, J lost 1 base, and 4 bases stayed unmatched. The CDR3 DNA sequence: TGCGCCAGCAGCTTCATCGCGGGAGGGTCCTACAATGAGCAGTTCTTC. It is translated as CASSFIAGGSYNEQFF.

V is TRBV5-6 and J is TRBJ2-5; 11 nucleotides agree with TRBD1. The germline V gene encodes CDR1 SGHDT and CDR2 YYEEEE. The J segment lost 4 bases and the V segment lost 7 bases, leaving 9 bases of the junction unmatched. CDR3 length: 15 residues. The CDR3 sequence is CASRQDRGLGETQYF. As DNA, the CDR3 is TGTGCCAGCCGGCAGGACAGGGGGCTTGGAGAGACCCAGTACTTC.

As for this clone: The sample contains more than one DNA sequence encoding this CDR3. This chain uses TRBV5-1 with TRBJ2-7; D tentatively fits TRBD1 or TRBD2 (5 bases each). This CDR3 comprises 14 residues. The ends were cut back, 4 bases at V and 0 bases at J, with 11 bases in the middle. Germline V gene sequence: CDR1 SGHRS, CDR2 YFSETQ. CDR3 bases: TGCGCCAGCAGCGGGACGGCCAGCTCCTACGAGCAGTACTTC. Encoded protein: CASSGTASSYEQYF. Drawing the rest from reference TRBV5-1 and TRBJ2-7, the complete variable domain is KAGVTQTPRYLIKTRGQQVTLSCSPISGHRSVSWYQQTPGQGLQFLFEYFSETQRNKGNFPGRFSGRQFSNSRSEMNVSTLELGDSALYLCASSGTASSYEQYFGPGTRLTVT.

The table lists this clone with a count of one. The rearrangement links TRBV18 to TRBJ1-2, with D unresolved. This CDR3 spans 14 amino acids. Looked up from germline, CDR1 is KGHSH and CDR2 is LQKENI. Trimming cost V 6 bases and J 4 bases, with 15 bases left between them. For the CDR3, the DNA is TGTGCCAGCTCCCTCAGTTCAGAGTCCTATGGCTACACCTTC. Protein sequence: CASSLSSESYGYTF.

The chain uses TRBV6-1 and TRBJ1-1; 8 bases align to TRBD1. Germline V gene sequence: CDR1 MNHNS, CDR2 SASEGT. There are 14 residues in the CDR3. With V trimmed by 8 bases and J by 1 base, 6 bases remained unmatched. CDR3 sequence: CASSKTGANTEAFF. The CDR3 DNA follows: TGTGCCAGCTCCAAGACAGGGGCGAACACTGAAGCTTTCTTT.

The chain links TRBV7-2 to TRBJ2-3, with D possibly TRBD1 on 5 matching bases. Per the germline V gene, CDR1 is SGHTA and CDR2 is FQGNSA. V was pared by 0 bases and J by 4 bases, with 14 bases between. The CDR3 runs to 16 residues. The CDR3 loop reads CASSLAWGTYADTQYF. The CDR3 nucleotides read TGTGCCAGCAGCTTAGCATGGGGCACTTACGCAGATACGCAGTATTTT.

The chain carries TRBV9 and TRBJ2-1; 9 bases are a match to TRBD2. The CDR3 is 16 residues long. The V gene's germline CDR1 is SGDLS and CDR2 YYNGEE. With V trimmed by 4 bases and J by 8 bases, 13 bases remained unmatched. CDR3 DNA sequence: TGTGCCAGCAGCCAAAGATATAGCGGGGGTACGGATGAGCAGTTCTTC. Translated: CASSQRYSGGTDEQFF.

The chain joins TRBV10-3 to TRBJ2-7, with 9 bases aligning to TRBD2. Germline-derived CDR1 and CDR2 are ENHRY and SYGVKD. The CDR3 spans 16 residues. With V trimmed by 2 bases and J by 2 bases, 7 bases remained unmatched. CDR3 sequence reads: CAISEGLAGTAYEQYF. DNA of the CDR3: TGTGCCATCAGTGAGGGGCTAGCGGGGACGGCCTACGAGCAGTACTTC.

The chain combines TRBV27 with TRBJ1-2; D might be TRBD1 (6 bases). This CDR3 region has 15 residues. The ends were cut back, 7 bases at V and 9 bases at J, with 24 bases in the middle. Germline loops: CDR1 MNHEY, CDR2 SMNVEV (reference sequence). This chain's CDR3 is CASTAFAGAVMSYTF. For the CDR3, the DNA is TGTGCCAGCACCGCCTTTGCAGGGGCTGTTATGAGCTACACCTTC.

The V and J genes are TRBV5-1 and TRBJ2-1, with D possibly TRBD2 on 6 matching bases. Germline loops: CDR1 SGHRS, CDR2 YFSETQ. The CDR3 spans 16 residues. The V end lost 0 bases, the J end lost 0 bases, and 10 bases lay between the germline ends. The DNA for the CDR3 is TGCGCCAGCAGCTTGGTGGAGGGTAACTCCTACAATGAGCAGTTCTTC. This translates into CASSLVEGNSYNEQFF.

This chain links TRBV5-1 with TRBJ2-1; D uncertain. Germline assignment: CDR1 SGHRS and CDR2 YFSETQ. V lost 0 bases to trimming and J lost 9 bases, with 10 bases between them. The CDR3 is 13 amino acids. The CDR3 protein is CASSLEVNGEQFF. The CDR3 nucleotides are TGCGCCAGCAGCTTGGAGGTTAACGGTGAGCAGTTCTTC.

The chain joins TRBV4-1 to TRBJ1-3; TRBD1 aligns across 9 bases. The CDR3 spans 18 residues. V lost 2 bases to trimming and J lost 0 bases; unmatched junction nucleotides: 8. From germline, CDR1 is MGHRA and CDR2 YSYEKL. CDR3 amino acids: CASSQWDRADFSGNTIYF. In DNA form, the CDR3 reads TGCGCCAGCAGCCAATGGGACAGGGCCGACTTCTCTGGAAACACCATATATTTT.

The chain links TRBV28 to TRBJ2-1; D gene uncertain. The CDR3 runs to 12 residues. V was shortened by 8 bases and J by 4 bases, with 9 bases between the two germline ends. Germline CDR1 reads MDHEN; CDR2 reads SYDVKM. DNA for the CDR3: TGTGCCAGCGACGTAGGTTACAATGAGCAGTTCTTC. Residues: CASDVGYNEQFF.

There are a few counts of this clone. The chain uses TRBV25-1 and TRBJ2-7, with TRBD1 as a possible D gene (5 bases). V shed 2 bases and J shed 6 bases, with 11 bases lying between them. The length of the CDR3 is 13 residues. CDR1 and CDR2 from the germline V gene are MGHDK and SYGVNS. The CDR3 DNA reads TGTGCCAGCAGTGAAGGCAGGGTTGGCGAGCAGTACTTC. As protein: CASSEGRVGEQYF.

The rearrangement links TRBV28 to TRBJ2-2, with D tentatively TRBD1 or TRBD2 (5 bases each). Germline V gene sequence: CDR1 MDHEN, CDR2 SYDVKM. Trimming pared 2 bases from V and 5 bases from J, leaving 12 bases between. The CDR3 is 15 residues long. This CDR3 reads CASSLGRGLTGELFF. The DNA for the CDR3 is TGTGCCAGCAGTTTAGGTCGGGGCCTGACCGGGGAGCTGTTTTTT.

The chain couples TRBV27 to TRBJ2-7; 10 bases align to TRBD2. CDR1 MNHEY and CDR2 SMNVEV come from the germline V gene (reference sequence). Losses at the gene ends were 0 bases for V and 2 bases for J; bases not matched to a gene: 7. CDR3 length equals 17 residues. The CDR3 is CASSLSPRTSGTYEQYF. The CDR3 DNA is TGTGCCAGCAGTTTATCACCCCGGACTAGCGGTACCTACGAGCAGTACTTC.

V is TRBV14 and J is TRBJ2-1, with 11 bases identical to TRBD2. CDR1 is SGHDN and CDR2 is FVKESK in the germline V gene. The CDR3 contains 18 residues. V lost 2 bases and J lost 0; bases outside the gene matches: 6. The DNA for the CDR3 is TGTGCCAGCAGCCAATGGACTAGCGGGTTAAGCTCCTACAATGAGCAGTTCTTC. This codes for CASSQWTSGLSSYNEQFF.

The genes are TRBV7-3 and TRBJ2-5; D possibly corresponds to TRBD1 (5 bases). Trimming removed 4 bases from V and 3 bases from J, with 9 bases in between. This CDR3 has 13 amino acids. Looked up from germline, CDR1 is SGHTA and CDR2 is FQGTGA. DNA of the CDR3: TGTGCCAGCAGCTACGGCAGGGAAGAGACCCAGTACTTC. It codes for CASSYGREETQYF.

A single count supports this clone. V usage is TRBV11-2 and J usage is TRBJ2-2; D might be TRBD2 (5 bases). The CDR3 covers 15 residues. The germline V gene encodes CDR1 SGHAT and CDR2 FQNNGV. V gave up 1 base and J gave up 1 base, with 7 bases separating them. CDR3 sequence reads: CASSLGGVNTGELFF. The CDR3 DNA sequence: TGTGCCAGCAGCTTAGGGGGAGTGAACACCGGGGAGCTGTTTTTT.

Only a few counts were recorded for this clone. The V gene is TRBV20-1, the J gene TRBJ1-1, with a weak D call TRBD1 (5 bases). The V end was cut by 7 bases, the J end by 4 bases, with 10 bases between. From germline, CDR1 is DFQATT and CDR2 SNEGSKA (reference sequence). The CDR3 has 11 residues. The DNA for the CDR3 is TGCAGTGTGCAGGGACCCACTGAAGCTTTCTTT. It specifies CSVQGPTEAFF.